A single sample is the source of the 15 T cell receptor beta chains below, sequenced in a study of T cell changes during pregnancy in multiple sclerosis. Clones were sequenced by immunoSEQ multiplex PCR, and TCRdb holds only the in-frame ones, with some missing. The repertoire holds over 25,000 clones, about nine tenths seen once, with less than 5% in the top ten. The source was CD8+ T cells from peripheral blood mononuclear cells, collected in the second trimester of pregnancy. These receptors were collected from a female donor in good health, enrolled as a control in a pregnancy study.

The rearrangement links TRBV7-6 to TRBJ2-7; D might be TRBD2 (6 bases). Germline CDR1 is SGHVS and CDR2 is FNYEAQ. The CDR3 runs 12 residues. The germline V and J ends were trimmed by 5 bases and 3 bases, with 8 bases remaining between them. The chain's CDR3 is CASSPDYYEQYF. The CDR3 nucleotides read TGTGCCAGCAGCCCGGACTACTACGAGCAGTACTTC.

The chain employs TRBV9 and TRBJ1-3; D not resolved. Trimming pared 0 bases from V and 2 bases from J, leaving 12 bases between. The CDR3 loop spans 16 amino acids. The V gene's germline CDR1 is SGDLS and CDR2 YYNGEE. Written as DNA, the CDR3 is TGTGCCAGCAGCGTAGAAGATTTGAGCCCTGGAAACACCATATATTTT. Encoded protein: CASSVEDLSPGNTIYF.

A single count supports this clone. The chain uses TRBV6-5 and TRBJ2-7, with 12 bases lining up with TRBD1. The CDR3 extends over 15 amino acids. Per germline, CDR1 MNHEY and CDR2 SVGAGI. V trimming: 7 bases; J trimming: 5 bases; junction bases outside the gene matches: 9. The CDR3 is CASTSMGQGAHEQYF. The CDR3 DNA sequence: TGTGCCAGCACCTCAATGGGACAGGGGGCACACGAGCAGTACTTC.

The rearrangement uses TRBV7-6 and TRBJ2-3; tentative D call: TRBD2 (5 bases). The CDR3 sequence is 14 residues long. The V end lost 0 bases, the J end lost 2 bases, and 6 bases lay between the germline ends. In germline, CDR1 is SGHVS, CDR2 FNYEAQ. CDR3 residues: CASSLAGATDTQYF. DNA for the CDR3: TGTGCCAGCAGCTTAGCGGGAGCCACAGATACGCAGTATTTT.

This chain joins TRBV6-5 and TRBJ2-7; the D gene is possibly TRBD1 (6 bases). CDR3 length equals 13 residues. CDR1 and CDR2 (germline): MNHEY, SVGAGI. The ends were cut back, 6 bases at V and 1 base at J, with 10 bases in the middle. CDR3 protein: CASREQGSYEQYF. Written as DNA, the CDR3 is TGTGCCAGCAGGGAACAGGGTTCCTACGAGCAGTACTTC.

The V gene is TRBV7-2, the J gene TRBJ2-7; 10 bases line up with TRBD2. This CDR3 region has 14 residues. The J segment lost 4 bases and the V segment lost 5 bases, leaving 5 bases of the junction unmatched. Germline V gives CDR1 SGHTA, CDR2 FQGNSA. The CDR3 sequence: CASSLSTSGYEQYF. The CDR3 DNA follows: TGTGCCAGCAGCCTATCGACTAGCGGGTACGAGCAGTACTTC.

The V call is TRBV9, the J call TRBJ1-1; 10 nucleotides agree with TRBD1. Looked up from germline, CDR1 is SGDLS and CDR2 is YYNGEE. Trimming took 4 bases from V and 6 from J; bases not matched to a gene: 6. The CDR3 covers 14 residues. This CDR3 reads CASSSGTGVAEAFF. The CDR3 nucleotides are TGTGCCAGCAGCTCCGGGACAGGGGTCGCTGAAGCTTTCTTT.

The chain couples TRBV4-1 to TRBJ2-3; D not resolved. V was cut by 0 bases and J by 2 bases, with 12 bases left in between. Per germline, CDR1 MGHRA and CDR2 YSYEKL. The CDR3 contains 16 residues. CDR3 in amino acids: CASSQDGRIPTDTQYF. The CDR3 DNA is TGCGCCAGCAGCCAAGATGGCAGAATTCCCACAGATACGCAGTATTTT.

About this clone itself: One junction end does not reproduce the germline sequence, and a read error may be involved. This sequence joins TRBV7-9 and TRBJ1-3, with D possibly TRBD1 on 5 matching bases. The CDR3 has 15 residues. The germline V gene has CDR1 SEHNR and CDR2 FQNEAQ (reference sequence). The CDR3 is CASSSGFDSRNTIYF. As DNA, the CDR3 is TGTGCCAGCAGCTCAGGGTTTGACTCTCGAAACACCATATATTTT.

The chain employs TRBV5-8 and TRBJ2-1, with TRBD1 matching 10 bases. The CDR3 is made up of 16 amino acids. Germline CDR1 and CDR2: SGHTS and YDEGEE. V lost 4 bases, J lost 4 bases, and 8 bases stayed unmatched. DNA of the CDR3: TGTGCCAGCAGCCCGTACGGGACAGGGGTATACAATGAGCAGTTCTTC. Its translation: CASSPYGTGVYNEQFF.

The rearrangement links TRBV4-3 to TRBJ2-1, with D perhaps TRBD2 (6 bases). CDR3 size: 16 residues. Germline loops: CDR1 LGHNA, CDR2 YSLEER. The V end lost 0 bases, the J end lost 3 bases, and 12 bases lay between the germline ends. The CDR3 nucleotides read TGCGCCAGCAGCCAAGAGGGGGGTGAGGGCTACAATGAGCAGTTCTTC. Protein: CASSQEGGEGYNEQFF.

The chain is built from TRBV19 and TRBJ1-1, with a tentative D call TRBD1 (5 bases). Germline CDR1 reads LNHDA; CDR2 reads SQIVND (reference sequence). The V end was cut by 7 bases, the J end by 6 bases, with 9 bases between. This CDR3 region has 11 residues. The CDR3 sequence: CASTAGPEAFF. CDR3 nucleotides: TGTGCCAGTACGGCGGGGCCTGAAGCTTTCTTT.

This clone was recorded only once. The chain employs TRBV2 and TRBJ2-7; no reliable D call. CDR1 and CDR2 (germline): SNHLY, FYNNEI. Trimming pared 1 base from V and 1 base from J, leaving 5 bases between. This CDR3 comprises 13 residues. The CDR3 DNA follows: TGTGCCAGCAGTGAAGGCGGATCCTACGAGCAGTACTTC. Protein product: CASSEGGSYEQYF.

V usage is TRBV7-9 and J usage is TRBJ2-7; D unclear. Trimming removed 5 bases at V and 3 bases at J, with 17 bases between. Germline CDR1 reads SEHNR; CDR2 reads FQNEAQ (reference sequence). The CDR3 length is 15 residues. The CDR3 DNA follows: TGTGCCAGCAGCCCCGTGGCTGACCCTAGCTACGAGCAGTACTTC. The encoded protein is CASSPVADPSYEQYF.

This rearrangement joins TRBV19 to TRBJ2-2, with TRBD2 matching 10 bases. Per germline, CDR1 LNHDA and CDR2 SQIVND (reference sequence). The CDR3 covers 17 residues. The junction had 7 bases not matched to a gene; V was cut back by 0 bases and J by 6 bases. CDR3 amino acids: CASSIDRLAGDAGELFF. In nucleotides, the CDR3 is TGTGCCAGTAGTATAGATCGGCTAGCGGGGGATGCCGGGGAGCTGTTTTTT.